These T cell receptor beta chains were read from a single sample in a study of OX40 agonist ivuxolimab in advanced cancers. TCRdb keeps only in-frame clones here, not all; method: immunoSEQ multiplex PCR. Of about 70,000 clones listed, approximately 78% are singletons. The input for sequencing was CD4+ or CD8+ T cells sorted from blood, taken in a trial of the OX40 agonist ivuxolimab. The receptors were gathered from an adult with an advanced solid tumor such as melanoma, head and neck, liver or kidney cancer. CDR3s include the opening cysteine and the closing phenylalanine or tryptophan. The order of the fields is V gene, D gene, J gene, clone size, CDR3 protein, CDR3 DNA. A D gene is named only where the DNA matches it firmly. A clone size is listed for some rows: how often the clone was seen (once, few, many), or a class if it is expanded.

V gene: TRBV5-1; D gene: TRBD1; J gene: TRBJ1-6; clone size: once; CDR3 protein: CASSLEGQGDGKPLHF; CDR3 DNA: TGCGCCAGCAGCTTGGAGGGACAGGGGGACGGGAAACCCCTCCACTTT
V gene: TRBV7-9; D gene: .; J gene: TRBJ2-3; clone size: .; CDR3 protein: CASSLVGVTDTQYF; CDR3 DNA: TGTGCCAGCAGCTTAGTTGGGGTTACAGATACGCAGTATTTT
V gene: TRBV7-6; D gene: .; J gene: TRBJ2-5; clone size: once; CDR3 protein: CASNRQVQETQYF; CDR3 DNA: TGTGCCAGCAACCGACAAGTCCAAGAGACCCAGTACTTC
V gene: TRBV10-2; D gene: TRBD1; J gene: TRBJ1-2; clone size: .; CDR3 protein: CASTRQGGGYTF; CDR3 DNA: TGCGCCAGCACCCGACAGGGTGGTGGCTACACCTTC
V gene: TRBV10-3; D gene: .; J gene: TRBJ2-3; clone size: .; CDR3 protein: CAISELPTDTQYF; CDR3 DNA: TGTGCCATCAGTGAACTACCCACAGATACGCAGTATTTT
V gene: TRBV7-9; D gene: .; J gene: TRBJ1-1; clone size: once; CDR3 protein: CASSPLSGTVMGTEAFF; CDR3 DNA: TGTGCCAGCAGCCCCCTTTCGGGGACCGTTATGGGCACTGAAGCTTTCTTT
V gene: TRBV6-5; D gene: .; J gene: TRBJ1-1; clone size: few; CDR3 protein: CASSHTVLGGTF; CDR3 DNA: TGTGCCAGCAGTCACACCGTCCTAGGGGGGACGTTT
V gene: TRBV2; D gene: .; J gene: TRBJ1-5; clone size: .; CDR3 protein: CASTTSGGNNQPQHF; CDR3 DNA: TGTGCCAGCACCACGTCGGGGGGTAACAATCAGCCCCAGCATTTT
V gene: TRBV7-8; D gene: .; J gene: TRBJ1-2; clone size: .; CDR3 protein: CASSPMVGYGYTF; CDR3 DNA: TGTGCCAGCAGCCCGATGGTAGGGTATGGCTACACCTTC
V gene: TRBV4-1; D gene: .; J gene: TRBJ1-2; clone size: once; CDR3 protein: CASSPAPGASNYGYTF; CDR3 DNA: TGCGCCAGCAGCCCGGCTCCGGGGGCGTCTAACTATGGCTACACCTTC
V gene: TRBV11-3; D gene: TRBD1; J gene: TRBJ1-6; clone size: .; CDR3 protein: CASSSGTGEKPLHF; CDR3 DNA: TGTGCCAGCAGCTCAGGGACAGGGGAAAAACCCCTCCACTTT
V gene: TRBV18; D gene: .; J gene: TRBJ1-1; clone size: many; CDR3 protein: CASSPRINTEAFF; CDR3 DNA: TGTGCCAGCTCACCACGGATAAACACTGAAGCTTTCTTT
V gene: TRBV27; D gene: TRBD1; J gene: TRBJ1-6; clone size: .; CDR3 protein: CASSSAGTGFDSYNSPLHF; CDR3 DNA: TGTGCCAGCAGTTCCGCCGGGACAGGGTTTGACTCCTATAATTCACCCCTCCACTTT
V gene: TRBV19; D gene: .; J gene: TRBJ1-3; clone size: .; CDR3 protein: CASREIHSGNTIYF; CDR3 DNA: TGTGCCAGTAGAGAAATTCACTCTGGAAACACCATATATTTT
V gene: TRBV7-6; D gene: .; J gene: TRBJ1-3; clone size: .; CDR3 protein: CASSPEAGARNTIYF; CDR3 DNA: TGTGCCAGCAGCCCCGAGGCAGGGGCACGAAACACCATATATTTT
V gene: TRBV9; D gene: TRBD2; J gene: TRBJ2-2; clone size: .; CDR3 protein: CASSPQGRDTGELFF; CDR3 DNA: TGTGCCAGCAGCCCCCAAGGGAGGGATACCGGGGAGCTGTTTTTT
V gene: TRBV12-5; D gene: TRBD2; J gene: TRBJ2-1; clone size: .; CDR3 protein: CATRASGNLSSYNEQFF; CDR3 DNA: TGTGCAACCCGGGCTAGCGGGAACCTTAGCTCCTACAATGAGCAGTTCTTC
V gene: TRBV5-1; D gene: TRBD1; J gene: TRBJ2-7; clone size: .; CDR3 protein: CASSSGGTTQQYF; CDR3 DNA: TGCGCCAGCAGTTCAGGGGGTACTACGCAGCAGTACTTC
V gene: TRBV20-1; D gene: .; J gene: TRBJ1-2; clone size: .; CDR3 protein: CSASSDYGYTF; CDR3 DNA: TGCAGTGCTAGTAGCGACTATGGCTACACCTTC
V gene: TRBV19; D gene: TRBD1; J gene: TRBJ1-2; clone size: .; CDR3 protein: CASSKQGNYGYTF; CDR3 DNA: TGTGCCAGTTCAAAACAGGGGAACTATGGCTACACCTTC
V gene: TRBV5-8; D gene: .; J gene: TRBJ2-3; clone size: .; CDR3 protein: CASSLAAGRGTDTQYF; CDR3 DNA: TGTGCCAGCAGCTTGGCCGCGGGGCGAGGAACAGATACGCAGTATTTT
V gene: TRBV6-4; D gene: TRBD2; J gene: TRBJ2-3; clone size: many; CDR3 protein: CASSDSSGGADTQYF; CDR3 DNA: TGTGCCAGCAGTGACTCTAGCGGGGGGGCCGATACGCAGTATTTT
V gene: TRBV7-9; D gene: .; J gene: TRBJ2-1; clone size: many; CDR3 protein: CASRRSGRLSSYNEQFF; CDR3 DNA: TGTGCCAGCAGACGAAGCGGTCGTCTTAGCTCCTACAATGAGCAGTTCTTC
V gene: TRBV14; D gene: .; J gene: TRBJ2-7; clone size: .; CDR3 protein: CASSRGNLYEQYF; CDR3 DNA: TGTGCCAGTTCCCGGGGCAACCTATACGAGCAGTACTTC
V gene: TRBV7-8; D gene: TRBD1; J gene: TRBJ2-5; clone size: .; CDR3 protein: CASSLLPVGTDDQETQYF; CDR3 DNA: TGTGCCAGCAGCTTATTGCCTGTCGGGACAGATGACCAAGAGACCCAGTACTTC
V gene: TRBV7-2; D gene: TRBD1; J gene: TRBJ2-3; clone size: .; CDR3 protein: CASRPGQGGTQYF; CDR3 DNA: TGTGCCAGCAGGCCTGGACAGGGGGGGACGCAGTATTTT
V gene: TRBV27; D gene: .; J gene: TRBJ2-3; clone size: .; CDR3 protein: CASSLYAELFQSTDTQYF; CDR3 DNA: TGTGCCAGCAGTTTATATGCAGAATTATTTCAAAGCACAGATACGCAGTATTTT
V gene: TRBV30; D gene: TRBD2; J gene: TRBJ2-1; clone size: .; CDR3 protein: CAWGTSVNEQFF; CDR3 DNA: TGTGCCTGGGGCACTAGCGTTAATGAGCAGTTCTTC
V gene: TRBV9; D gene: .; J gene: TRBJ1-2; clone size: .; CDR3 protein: CASSVTGHYGYTF; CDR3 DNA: TGCGCCAGCAGCGTGACTGGGCACTATGGCTACACCTTC
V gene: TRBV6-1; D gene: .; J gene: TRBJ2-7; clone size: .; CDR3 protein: CASRAERSYEQYF; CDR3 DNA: TGTGCCAGCAGGGCAGAAAGATCCTACGAGCAGTACTTC
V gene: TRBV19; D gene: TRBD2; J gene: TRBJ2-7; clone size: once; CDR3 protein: CASSTRTSGSPYEQYF; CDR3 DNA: TGTGCCAGTAGTACTCGGACTAGCGGAAGCCCCTACGAGCAGTACTTC
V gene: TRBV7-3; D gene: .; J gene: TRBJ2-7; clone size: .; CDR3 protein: CASRETSYSYEQYF; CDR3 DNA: TGTGCCAGCAGGGAGACTTCCTATTCCTACGAGCAGTACTTC
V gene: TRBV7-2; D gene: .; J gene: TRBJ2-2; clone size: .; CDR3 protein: CASSLYAGTAGELFF; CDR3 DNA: TGTGCCAGCAGCTTGTATGCAGGGACTGCCGGGGAGCTGTTTTTT
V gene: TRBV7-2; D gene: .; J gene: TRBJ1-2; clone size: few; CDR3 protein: CASSPDLSYGYTF; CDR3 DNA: TGTGCCAGCAGCCCGGACCTTTCCTATGGCTACACCTTC
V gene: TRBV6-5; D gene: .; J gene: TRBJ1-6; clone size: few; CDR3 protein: CASSYSREGVSPLHF; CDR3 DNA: TGTGCCAGCAGTTACTCTCGAGAAGGGGTTTCACCCCTCCACTTT
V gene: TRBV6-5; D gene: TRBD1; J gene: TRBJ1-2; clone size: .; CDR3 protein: CASSGGQGDGYTF; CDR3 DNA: TGTGCCAGCAGTGGGGGGCAGGGGGATGGCTACACCTTC
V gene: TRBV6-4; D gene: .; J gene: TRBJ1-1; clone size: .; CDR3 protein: CASSTTSFGSEAFF; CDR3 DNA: TGTGCCAGCAGTACGACAAGTTTCGGGTCTGAAGCTTTCTTT
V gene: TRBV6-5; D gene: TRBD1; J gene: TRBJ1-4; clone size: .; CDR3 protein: CASSQNRGDNEKLFF; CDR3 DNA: TGTGCCAGCAGTCAAAACAGGGGGGATAATGAAAAACTGTTTTTT
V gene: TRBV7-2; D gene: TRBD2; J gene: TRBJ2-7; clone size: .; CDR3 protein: CASAPGREGPYEQYF; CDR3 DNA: TGTGCCAGCGCCCCGGGGCGGGAGGGCCCCTACGAGCAGTACTTC
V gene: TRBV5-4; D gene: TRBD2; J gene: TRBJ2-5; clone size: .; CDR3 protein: CASSFRLAGSVETQYF; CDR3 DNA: TGTGCCAGCAGCTTCCGACTAGCCGGAAGTGTGGAGACCCAGTACTTC
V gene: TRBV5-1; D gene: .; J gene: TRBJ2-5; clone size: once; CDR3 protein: CASSLVGFQETQYF; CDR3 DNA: TGCGCCAGCAGCTTAGTGGGATTTCAAGAGACCCAGTACTTC
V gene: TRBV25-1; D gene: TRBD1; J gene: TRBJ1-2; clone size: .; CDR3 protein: CASSGQGEVNGYTF; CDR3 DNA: TGTGCCAGCAGCGGACAGGGAGAAGTTAATGGCTACACCTTC
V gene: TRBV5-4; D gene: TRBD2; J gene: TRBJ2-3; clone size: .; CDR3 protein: CASNSGGRVGTDTQYF; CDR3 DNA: TGTGCCAGCAACAGCGGGGGGAGGGTGGGCACAGATACGCAGTATTTT
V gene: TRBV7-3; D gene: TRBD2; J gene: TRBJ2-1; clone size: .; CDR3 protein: CASSLNLAGGGEQFF; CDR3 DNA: TGTGCCAGCAGCTTAAATCTAGCGGGAGGGGGTGAGCAGTTCTTC
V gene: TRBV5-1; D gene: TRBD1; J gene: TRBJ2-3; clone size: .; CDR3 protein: CASSLGAGRQGNTQYF; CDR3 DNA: TGCGCCAGCAGCTTGGGTGCCGGACGACAGGGGAATACGCAGTATTTT
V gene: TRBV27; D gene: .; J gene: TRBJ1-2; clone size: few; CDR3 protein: CASSLSRWTYGYTF; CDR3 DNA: TGTGCCAGCAGTTTATCTAGATGGACCTATGGCTACACCTTC
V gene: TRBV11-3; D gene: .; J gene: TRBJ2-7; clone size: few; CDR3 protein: CASSLETGSYEQYF; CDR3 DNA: TGTGCCAGCAGCCTTGAGACAGGTTCCTACGAGCAGTACTTC
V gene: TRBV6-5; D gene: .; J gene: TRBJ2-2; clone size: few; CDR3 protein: CACEGAGELFF; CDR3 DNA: TGTGCCTGCGAGGGCGCCGGGGAGCTGTTTTTT
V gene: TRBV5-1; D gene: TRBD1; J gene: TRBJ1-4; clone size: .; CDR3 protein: CASSYRGPHEKLFF; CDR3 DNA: TGCGCCAGCAGCTACAGGGGGCCCCACGAAAAACTGTTTTTT
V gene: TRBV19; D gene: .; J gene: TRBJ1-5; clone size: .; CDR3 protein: CASSIELNQPQHF; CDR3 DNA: TGTGCCAGTAGTATTGAGCTCAATCAGCCCCAGCATTTT
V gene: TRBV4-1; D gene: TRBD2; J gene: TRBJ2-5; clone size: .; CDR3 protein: CASSRPTSGGLIGGVQETQYF; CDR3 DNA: TGCGCCAGCAGCCGACCCACTAGCGGGGGGCTCATAGGAGGTGTGCAAGAGACCCAGTACTTC
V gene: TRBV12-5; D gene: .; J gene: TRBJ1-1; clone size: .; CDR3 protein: CASAGGPTNTEAFF; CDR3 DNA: TGTGCTAGTGCGGGTGGACCGACGAACACTGAAGCTTTCTTT
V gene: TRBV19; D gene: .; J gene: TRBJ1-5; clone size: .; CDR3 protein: CASSIPGRNQPQHF; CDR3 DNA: TGTGCCAGTAGTATACCGGGACGCAATCAGCCCCAGCATTTT
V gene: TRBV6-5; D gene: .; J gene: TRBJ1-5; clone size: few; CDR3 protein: CASSTGYQPQHF; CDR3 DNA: TGTGCCAGCAGTACAGGGTATCAGCCCCAGCATTTT
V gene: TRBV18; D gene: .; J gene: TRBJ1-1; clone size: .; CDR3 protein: CASDGGGAEAFF; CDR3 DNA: TGTGCCAGCGACGGGGGGGGCGCTGAAGCTTTCTTT
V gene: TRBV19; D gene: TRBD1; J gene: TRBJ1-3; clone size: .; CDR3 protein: CASTLTGGGNTIYF; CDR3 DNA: TGTGCCAGTACCTTGACAGGGGGTGGAAACACCATATATTTT
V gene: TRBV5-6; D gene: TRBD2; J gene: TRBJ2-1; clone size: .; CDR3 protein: CASSTISGGAPYNEQFF; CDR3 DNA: TGTGCCAGCAGCACGATTAGCGGGGGGGCCCCCTACAATGAGCAGTTCTTC
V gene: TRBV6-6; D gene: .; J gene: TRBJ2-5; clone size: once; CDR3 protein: CASSQAETQYF; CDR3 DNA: TGTGCCAGCAGCCAAGCGGAGACCCAGTACTTC